This passage covers 25 T cell receptor beta chains from one sample sequenced in a study of post-analysis software for immune sequencing data. Their antigens remain unidentified. Carried by the TCR beta cDNA libraries were unique molecular identifiers. In TCRdb, the PCR reads were re-called with MiXCR into one record per CDR3 protein. The sample contains some 890,000 distinct CDR3 sequences, approximately 57% of which appear only once. Study findings and constraints: There were five or six TRBV segments more frequent in patients than controls, and TRBV5-6, TRBV5-1 and TRBV20-1 were among them.

Sequenced input: blood. The receptors derive from a girl aged 10 to 17 with multiple sclerosis.

V is TRBV6-5 and J is TRBJ2-5, with 12 bases lining up with TRBD2. Per germline, CDR1 MNHEY and CDR2 SVGAGI. This CDR3 has 18 amino acids. The V gene end was trimmed by 2 bases and the J gene end by 2 bases; junction bases not matched to a gene: 9. DNA for the CDR3: TGTGCCAGCAGTTACGGGAGGCTAGCGGGAGGGAGTCAAGAGACCCAGTACTTC. It translates to CASSYGRLAGGSQETQYF.

The CDR3 DNA reads TGTGCCAGCAGTTTGGCCCGGAGCGGGGGGTTTTTGGATACGCAGTATTTT. It translates to CASSLARSGGFLDTQYF. This chain connects TRBV12-3 or TRBV12-4 to TRBJ2-3, with 9 bases that match TRBD2. This CDR3 has 17 amino acids. The J segment lost 6 bases and the V segment lost 3 bases, leaving 13 bases of the junction unmatched.

The V gene is TRBV20-1, the J gene TRBJ1-4, with TRBD1 matching 7 bases. Germline CDR1 DFQATT, CDR2 SNEGSKA (reference sequence). Trimming cost V 3 bases and J 3 bases; bases outside gene matches: 7. The length of the CDR3 is 15 residues. CDR3 loop: CSASWDSASNEKLFF. Here the CDR3 DNA reads TGCAGTGCTAGTTGGGACAGTGCTTCTAATGAAAAACTGTTTTTT.

Here the CDR3 DNA reads TGTGCCATCAGCGGACTAGCGGGACGCCTTTCTTACGAGCAGTACTTC. Protein product: CAISGLAGRLSYEQYF. The chain couples TRBV10-3 to TRBJ2-7, with 12 bases matching TRBD2. This CDR3 is 16 amino acids long. V dropped 6 bases and J dropped 4; count of bases not matched to a gene: 10. CDR1 and CDR2 from the germline V gene are ENHRY and SYGVKD.

The sample holds a few counts of this clonotype. The rearrangement uses TRBV10-3 and TRBJ2-4; a possible D gene is TRBD2 (5 bases). The V end was cut by 0 bases, the J end by 0 bases, with 12 bases between. In germline, CDR1 is ENHRY, CDR2 SYGVKD. The CDR3 is 17 residues long. The CDR3: CAISESIAGLAKNIQYF. The CDR3 nucleotides read TGTGCCATCAGTGAGTCAATCGCCGGACTAGCCAAAAACATTCAGTACTTC.

The V gene is TRBV3-1, the J gene TRBJ2-5, with D possibly being TRBD2 (5 bases). The J call may not be correct, given that the DNA end is closer to TRBJ2-7. There are 16 residues in the CDR3. Germline CDR1 and CDR2: LGHDT and YNNKEL (reference sequence). The CDR3: CASSQERLAGWNEQYF. Written as DNA, the CDR3 is TGTGCCAGCAGCCAAGAAAGACTGGCGGGCTGGAACGAGCAGTACTTC.

This chain connects TRBV20-1 to TRBJ1-1; 7 nucleotides align to TRBD1. Germline values: CDR1 DFQATT, CDR2 SNEGSKA (reference sequence). This CDR3 has 14 residues. Unmatched junction bases numbered 4, after V lost 2 bases and J lost 1 base. The CDR3 loop reads CSARRQGRNTEAFF. CDR3 DNA sequence: TGCAGTGCTAGACGACAGGGACGGAACACTGAAGCTTTCTTT.

The chain couples TRBV18 to TRBJ2-5; D is unresolved. With the DNA end fitting TRBJ2-7 better, the J assignment may be wrong. CDR3 length equals 16 residues. The germline gives CDR1 KGHSH, CDR2 LQKENI. Here the CDR3 reads CASSPPFNHGTYEQYF. The CDR3 region has the DNA TGTGCCAGCTCACCACCGTTTAATCACGGAACCTACGAGCAGTACTTC.

In its sample, this clonotype was seen a few times. V and J are TRBV20-1 and TRBJ1-2; weak D call: TRBD1 (6 bases). CDR3 length equals 13 residues. V was shortened by 5 bases and J by 4 bases, with 14 bases between the two germline ends. Germline CDR1 and CDR2: DFQATT and SNEGSKA (reference sequence). This CDR3 is CSAWDTLSYGYTF. The DNA of the CDR3 is TGCAGTGCTTGGGACACCCTTAGCTATGGCTACACCTTC.

The chain's CDR3 is CASSEALLGTSGTDTQYF. In DNA form, the CDR3 reads TGTGCCAGCAGTGAAGCGCTTCTCGGGACTAGCGGCACAGATACGCAGTATTTT. The chain couples TRBV2 to TRBJ2-3, with 10 bases fitting TRBD2. V lost 0 bases to trimming and J lost 1 base; unmatched junction nucleotides: 7. Per germline, CDR1 SNHLY and CDR2 FYNNEI. This CDR3 is 18 amino acids long.

This chain connects TRBV5-5 to TRBJ2-5; TRBD1 might be the D (5 bases). The J call may be in error: the DNA end matches TRBJ2-7 better. CDR3 length equals 15 residues. Germline V lookup: CDR1 SGHKS, CDR2 YYEKEE (reference sequence). CDR3 DNA: TGTGCCAGCAGCTTGGGACAGACCTCCTCCTACGAGCAGTACTTC. As protein: CASSLGQTSSYEQYF.

The J gene is TRBJ2-7, the V gene TRBV5-1, with D perhaps matching TRBD1 (6 bases). With 4 bases removed from V and 3 bases from J, the gap between germline ends came to 14 bases. The CDR3 loop spans 14 amino acids. Germline V gives CDR1 SGHRS, CDR2 YFSETQ. The CDR3 spells CASSDWTVGYEQYF. As DNA, the CDR3 is TGCGCCAGCAGCGACTGGACAGTGGGCTACGAGCAGTACTTC. The whole variable domain, remainder taken from reference TRBV5-1 and TRBJ2-7, is KAGVTQTPRYLIKTRGQQVTLSCSPISGHRSVSWYQQTPGQGLQFLFEYFSETQRNKGNFPGRFSGRQFSNSRSEMNVSTLELGDSALYLCASSDWTVGYEQYFGPGTRLTVT.

The gene calls are TRBV11-1 and TRBJ2-1, with 7 bases that match TRBD1. The CDR3 length is 12 residues. Germline CDR1 is SGHAT and CDR2 is FQDESV (reference sequence). Germline trimming cut 5 bases from V and 12 bases from J; bases unmatched to any gene: 7. The DNA of the CDR3 is TGTGCCAGCAGCCGAGATGCAGGGGGGCAGTTCTTC. This gives the protein CASSRDAGGQFF.

V gene TRBV20-1 combines with J gene TRBJ1-2; D may be TRBD1 (6 bases). Trimming took off 0 bases at V and 4 bases at J, with 21 bases between the two ends. Germline V lookup: CDR1 DFQATT, CDR2 SNEGSKA (reference sequence). There are 17 residues in the CDR3. In nucleotides, the CDR3 is TGCAGTGCTAGAGACCTTTCCGGGGGCCCAGGTATCTATGGCTACACCTTC. It codes for CSARDLSGGPGIYGYTF.

The chain is built from TRBV13 and TRBJ1-1, with 7 bases matching TRBD1. Looked up from germline, CDR1 is PRHDT and CDR2 is FYEKMQ (reference sequence). Trimming cost V 4 bases and J 10 bases; bases outside gene matches: 6. The CDR3 is made up of 12 amino acids. CDR3 region: CASSSRGRSAFF. The CDR3 DNA is TGTGCCAGCAGCTCCAGGGGGAGATCAGCTTTCTTT.

This clonotype was recorded a few times. The rearrangement uses TRBV12-3 or TRBV12-4 and TRBJ1-2; D remains ambiguous. V was trimmed by 2 bases and J by 2 bases, leaving 9 bases between them. This CDR3 has 14 amino acids. The CDR3 DNA follows: TGTGCCAGCAGTTTAACCGATATAAACTATGGCTACACCTTC. Its translation: CASSLTDINYGYTF.

The CDR3 region has the DNA TGTGCCGTTCGCCAGACCATTCACCCCCCTGAAGCTTTCTTT. This translates into CAVRQTIHPPEAFF. The chain links TRBV6-5 to TRBJ1-1, with unresolved D. Trimming removed 11 bases from V and 6 bases from J, with 22 bases in between. Germline V CDR1 and CDR2: MNHEY, SVGAGI. The CDR3 spans 14 residues.

The chain recombines TRBV7-3 with TRBJ2-7; either TRBD1 or TRBD2 may supply D (6 bases each). Trimming left V 2 bases short and J 2 bases short, with 10 bases between. Germline assignment: CDR1 SGHTA and CDR2 FQGTGA. CDR3 length: 14 amino acids. The CDR3 nucleotides read TGTGCCAGCAGCTTACGGGGGCATCCCTACGAGCAGTACTTC. Translation: CASSLRGHPYEQYF. The full variable domain, completed using reference TRBV7-3 and TRBJ2-7, is GAGVSQTPSNKVTEKGKYVELRCDPISGHTALYWYRQSLGQGPEFLIYFQGTGAADDSGLPNDRFFAVRPEGSVSTLKIQRTERGDSAVYLCASSLRGHPYEQYFGPGTRLTVT.

The chain has TRBV2 and TRBJ2-2, with D possibly being TRBD1 or TRBD2 (5 bases each). Trimming left V 9 bases short and J 5 bases short, with 13 bases between. This CDR3 comprises 13 residues. Germline CDR1 and CDR2: SNHLY and FYNNEI. CDR3 loop: CASQPGPTGELFF. The CDR3 DNA follows: TGTGCCAGTCAGCCGGGGCCAACCGGGGAGCTGTTTTTT.

The CDR3 loop is CASSSNVVRSYNEQFF. Written as DNA, the CDR3 is TGCGCCAGCAGCTCGAACGTCGTTCGCTCCTACAATGAGCAGTTCTTC. V gene TRBV5-1 combines with J gene TRBJ2-1, with unresolved D. The ends were cut back, 3 bases at V and 0 bases at J, with 13 bases in the middle. Looked up from germline, CDR1 is SGHRS and CDR2 is YFSETQ. The CDR3 runs 16 residues.

The rearrangement links TRBV2 to TRBJ2-7; D unresolved. Trimming shortened V by 4 bases and J by 5 bases, and 15 bases separated the two germline ends. CDR1 SNHLY and CDR2 FYNNEI come from the germline V gene. This CDR3 comprises 14 residues. This CDR3 reads CASSGQRTGHEQYF. CDR3 bases: TGTGCCAGCAGTGGGCAGCGTACCGGCCACGAGCAGTACTTC.

The chain couples TRBV6-2 or TRBV6-3 to TRBJ1-2; D is ambiguous. From germline, CDR1 is MNHEY and CDR2 SVGEGT. CDR3 length equals 15 residues. The V end was cut by 2 bases, the J end by 4 bases, with 14 bases between. The CDR3 region is CASSYGGRLPYGYTF. DNA for the CDR3: TGTGCCAGCAGTTACGGCGGACGATTGCCCTATGGCTACACCTTC.

This clonotype was counted only a few times. The V gene is TRBV29-1, the J gene TRBJ2-1, with D uncertain. Trimming removed 3 bases at V and 0 bases at J, with 12 bases between. The length of the CDR3 is 15 residues. The germline V gene encodes CDR1 SQVTM and CDR2 ANQGSEA. The CDR3 nucleotides are TGCAGCGTTGACTTGCTCCTGAGCTCCTACAATGAGCAGTTCTTC. Its protein product is CSVDLLLSSYNEQFF.

The rearrangement uses TRBV20-1 and TRBJ1-2; maybe TRBD1 (5 bases). Trimming stripped 0 bases from V and 2 bases from J, with 10 bases between. Germline loops: CDR1 DFQATT, CDR2 SNEGSKA (reference sequence). The length of the CDR3 is 14 residues. The CDR3 DNA reads as TGCAGTGCTAGAGATCCGAGGGGAAACTATGGCTACACCTTC. Residues: CSARDPRGNYGYTF.

The rearrangement joins TRBV21-1 to TRBJ2-3; TRBD2 is taken as the D call from the table, unchecked against the DNA. TRBV21-1 is annotated as a pseudogene. The CDR3 runs to 15 residues. The CDR3, as DNA: TGTGCCAGCAGCAAAGGACGGCGGGGGGGAGATACGCAGTATTTT. The encoded protein is CASSKGRRGGDTQYF.